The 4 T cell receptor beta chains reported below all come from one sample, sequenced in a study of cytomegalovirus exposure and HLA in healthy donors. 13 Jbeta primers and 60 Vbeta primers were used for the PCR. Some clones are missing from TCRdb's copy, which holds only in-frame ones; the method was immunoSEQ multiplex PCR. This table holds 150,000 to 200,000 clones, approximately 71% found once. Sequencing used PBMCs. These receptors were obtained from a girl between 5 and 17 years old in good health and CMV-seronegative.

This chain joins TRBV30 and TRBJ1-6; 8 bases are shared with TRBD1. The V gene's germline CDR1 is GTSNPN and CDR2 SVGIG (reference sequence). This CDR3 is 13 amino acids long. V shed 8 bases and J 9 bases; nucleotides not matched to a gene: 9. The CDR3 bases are TGTGCCATAGGACAGGGTTTAACTTCACCCCTCCACTTT. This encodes CAIGQGLTSPLHF. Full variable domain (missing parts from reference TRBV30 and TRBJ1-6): SQTIHQWPATLVQPVGSPLSLECTVEGTSNPNLYWYRQAAGRGLQLLFYSVGIGQISSEVPQNLSASRPQDRQFILSSKKLLLSDSGFYLCAIGQGLTSPLHFGNGTRLTVT.

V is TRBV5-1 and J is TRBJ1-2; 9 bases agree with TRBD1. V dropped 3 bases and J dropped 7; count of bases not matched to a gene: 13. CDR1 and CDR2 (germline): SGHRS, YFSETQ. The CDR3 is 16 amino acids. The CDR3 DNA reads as TGCGCCAGCAGCTCAGCCCTCCTCCGGGACAGGGTTGGCTACACCTTC. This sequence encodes CASSSALLRDRVGYTF.

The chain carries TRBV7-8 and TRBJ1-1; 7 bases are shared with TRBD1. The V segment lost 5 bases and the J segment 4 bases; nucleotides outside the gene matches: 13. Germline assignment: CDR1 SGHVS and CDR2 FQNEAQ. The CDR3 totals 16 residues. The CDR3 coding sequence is TGTGCCAGCAGCCAAGAGGGGGCAGGGACCAGCACTGAAGCTTTCTTT. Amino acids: CASSQEGAGTSTEAFF.

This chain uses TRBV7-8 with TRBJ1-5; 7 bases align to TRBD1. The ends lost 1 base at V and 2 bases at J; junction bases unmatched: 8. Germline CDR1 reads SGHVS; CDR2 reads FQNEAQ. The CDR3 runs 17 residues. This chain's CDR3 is CASSLVNAGGRNQPQHF. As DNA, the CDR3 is TGTGCCAGCAGCTTAGTGAACGCAGGGGGGCGCAATCAGCCCCAGCATTTT.